Listed below are T cell receptor beta chains from one sample, sequenced in a study of blood T cell repertoires in COVID-19. Produced via immunoSEQ multiplex PCR; TCRdb's table is partial and in-frame only. The sample carries 260,000 or so clones, roughly four fifths recorded once. The sequenced sample was peripheral blood. These receptors all stem from a woman aged 65 to 85 with acute or convalescent COVID-19. The CDR3 runs from the conserved cysteine through the conserved F or W. Each record gives: D gene, V gene, CDR3 length, J gene, CDR3 protein. The D gene is left open where the match is weak.

D: NA; V: TRBV10-3; length: 14; J: TRBJ2-1; CDR3: CAISESRGGNEQFF
D: NA; V: TRBV6-1; length: 16; J: TRBJ2-7; CDR3: CASSETGQGGKYEQYF
D: NA; V: TRBV6-1; length: 15; J: TRBJ2-2; CDR3: CASSEGLAGTGELFF
D: TRBD1; V: TRBV3-1/TRBV3-2; length: 16; J: TRBJ1-1; CDR3: CASSHTGGRAPTEAFF
D: TRBD1; V: TRBV15; length: 17; J: TRBJ1-2; CDR3: CATSLPGQGATVDGYTF
D: TRBD1; V: TRBV4-2; length: 15; J: TRBJ1-2; CDR3: CASSQTGQGVGGYTF
D: TRBD1; V: TRBV3-1/TRBV3-2; length: 14; J: TRBJ2-2; CDR3: CASRGTGPTGELFF
D: NA; V: TRBV4-1; length: 14; J: TRBJ2-3; CDR3: CASSLQARTDTQYF
D: NA; V: TRBV6-2/TRBV6-3; length: 15; J: TRBJ1-5; CDR3: CASSQRARDNQPQHF
D: NA; V: TRBV19; length: 15; J: TRBJ1-5; CDR3: CASSIVRGFNQPQHF
D: TRBD1; V: TRBV4-3; length: 14; J: TRBJ1-2; CDR3: CASSHPDRGSGYTF